The 14 T cell receptor beta chains presented below share a single source sample, sequenced in a study of cytomegalovirus exposure and HLA in healthy donors. The PCR contained 60 Vbeta and 13 Jbeta primers. Profiled with immunoSEQ multiplex PCR; TCRdb holds only in-frame clones, not every one. The table lists approximately 170,000 clones, approximately 80% of them singletons. Sequencing used PBMCs. Receptor source: a woman aged 40 to 49 in good health and CMV-seropositive.

The chain recombines TRBV6-1 with TRBJ2-2; D is uncertain. Germline values: CDR1 MNHNS, CDR2 SASEGT. The V and J ends lost 2 bases and 6 bases respectively, with 16 bases between them. This CDR3 is built from 16 residues. The CDR3 DNA reads TGTGCCAGCAGTGAACACGTCAGAGGATCACCCGGGGAGCTGTTTTTT. Its protein is CASSEHVRGSPGELFF.

The chain joins TRBV21-1 to TRBJ1-4. TRBV21-1 represents a pseudogene. The CDR3 loop spans 14 amino acids. This CDR3 is CASSKGGVEEKLFF. The DNA of the CDR3 is TGTGCCAGCAGCAAAGGGGGAGTTGAGGAAAAACTGTTTTTT.

This sequence joins TRBV7-7 and TRBJ2-1, with TRBD2 matching 13 bases. Trimming took 2 bases from V and 0 from J; bases not matched to a gene: 7. This CDR3 is built from 19 residues. In germline, CDR1 is SSHAT, CDR2 FNYEAQ (reference sequence). The CDR3, as DNA: TGTGCCAGCAGCTTAAGGACTAGCGGGAGATTTATCTCCTACAATGAGCAGTTCTTC. This translates into CASSLRTSGRFISYNEQFF.

The chain employs TRBV9 and TRBJ1-2, with D unclear. V dropped 2 bases and J dropped 5 bases, with 16 bases sitting between them. CDR3 length: 15 amino acids. In germline, CDR1 is SGDLS, CDR2 YYNGEE. The CDR3 region is CASSVLGEASYGYTF. CDR3 nucleotide sequence: TGTGCCAGCAGCGTTCTGGGTGAAGCTAGTTATGGCTACACCTTC.

In this sample, this clone turned up a few times. The chain joins TRBV19 to TRBJ2-2, with 7 positions matching TRBD1. The V segment lost 5 bases and the J segment 0 bases; nucleotides outside the gene matches: 6. Germline CDR1 is LNHDA and CDR2 is SQIVND (reference sequence). CDR3 length equals 16 residues. The DNA of the CDR3 is TGTGCCAGTAGTCCGGTGGGACAGCCGAACACCGGGGAGCTGTTTTTT. Translated, it gives CASSPVGQPNTGELFF.

The chain links TRBV9 to TRBJ2-1, with 8 bases fitting TRBD2. The V gene's germline CDR1 is SGDLS and CDR2 YYNGEE. After removal of 4 bases from V and 4 bases from J, the junction contained 10 bases not matched to a gene. This CDR3 has 16 residues. The CDR3 loop is CASSLKGLEEYNEQFF. CDR3 coding DNA: TGTGCCAGCAGCCTAAAGGGACTAGAAGAGTACAATGAGCAGTTCTTC.

The chain uses TRBV5-1 and TRBJ1-2; perhaps TRBD1 as D (6 bases). The CDR3 sequence is 16 residues long. Germline-derived CDR1 and CDR2 are SGHRS and YFSETQ. Trimming took off 0 bases at V and 0 bases at J, with 12 bases between the two ends. For the CDR3, the DNA is TGCGCCAGCAGCTTGGAGGGGGACCAGACTAACTATGGCTACACCTTC. Amino acids: CASSLEGDQTNYGYTF. The full variable domain, completed using reference TRBV5-1 and TRBJ1-2, is KAGVTQTPRYLIKTRGQQVTLSCSPISGHRSVSWYQQTPGQGLQFLFEYFSETQRNKGNFPGRFSGRQFSNSRSEMNVSTLELGDSALYLCASSLEGDQTNYGYTFGSGTRLTVV.

The chain carries TRBV30 and TRBJ1-2, with 8 bases matching TRBD1. The CDR3 spans 12 residues. Trimming removed 5 bases from V and 6 bases from J; junction bases left unmatched: 5. Germline CDR1 is GTSNPN and CDR2 is SVGIG (reference sequence). The CDR3 DNA reads TGTGCCTGGGAGGCAGGGGGCGATGGCTACACCTTC. Encoded protein: CAWEAGGDGYTF.

This clone was recorded a few times. V gene TRBV6-4 combines with J gene TRBJ2-7; 11 bases match TRBD2. V lost 1 base to trimming and J lost 3 bases; unmatched junction nucleotides: 17. The CDR3 length is 20 residues. Germline CDR1 reads MRHNA; CDR2 reads SNTAGT. The CDR3 protein is CASSDWGLGLAGGIFYEQYF. Written as DNA, the CDR3 is TGTGCCAGCAGTGACTGGGGTTTAGGGCTAGCGGGAGGTATATTCTACGAGCAGTACTTC.

CDR3 residues: CASSAGLAGGPRTGELFF. CDR3 DNA: TGTGCCAGCAGCGCAGGACTAGCGGGAGGGCCGCGCACCGGGGAGCTGTTTTTT. V is TRBV9 and J is TRBJ2-2, with 15 bases lining up with TRBD2. The V and J ends lost 3 bases and 4 bases, in that order; junction bases with no gene match: 7. This CDR3 has 18 residues. The germline CDR1 and CDR2 sequences are SGDLS and YYNGEE.

The rearrangement links TRBV20-1 to TRBJ2-5; TRBD1 might be the D (6 bases). Trimming removed 3 bases at V and 5 bases at J, with 7 bases between. Germline assignment: CDR1 DFQATT and CDR2 SNEGSKA (reference sequence). The CDR3 is 11 amino acids. CDR3 DNA sequence: TGCAGTGCTAGGAGGGGGGAGACCCAGTACTTC. The encoded protein is CSARRGETQYF.

In regard to this clone: One end of the junction fails to match germline, which may point to a read error. The chain employs TRBV7-9 and TRBJ1-6; no clear D gene. The V gene's germline CDR1 is SEHNR and CDR2 FQNEAQ (reference sequence). The CDR3 is made up of 18 amino acids. CDR3 sequence: CSSSPAGDYLFSNSPLHF. The CDR3 DNA follows: TGTTCCAGCAGCCCCGCCGGAGATTACCTATTTAGTAATTCACCCCTCCACTTT. Combining the CDR3 with reference TRBV7-9 and TRBJ1-6 gives the whole variable domain DTGVSQNPRHKITKRGQNVTFRCDPISEHNRLYWYRQTLGQGPEFLTYFQNEAQLEKSRLLSDRFSAERPKGSFSTLEIQRTEQGDSAMYLCSSSPAGDYLFSNSPLHFGNGTRLTVT.

V is TRBV13 and J is TRBJ2-3, with TRBD1 matching 9 bases. Germline lookup yields CDR1 PRHDT and CDR2 FYEKMQ (reference sequence). This CDR3 contains 16 residues. V dropped 5 bases and J dropped 2; count of bases not matched to a gene: 8. In nucleotides, the CDR3 is TGTGCCAGCAGCACGGCGGACAGGGGACACACAGATACGCAGTATTTT. Protein sequence: CASSTADRGHTDTQYF.

The genes are TRBV7-8 and TRBJ2-3, with D possibly being TRBD2 (5 bases). The germline V and J ends were trimmed by 5 bases and 5 bases, with 8 bases remaining between them. Germline V gene sequence: CDR1 SGHVS, CDR2 FQNEAQ. This CDR3 is 12 amino acids long. The CDR3 region has the DNA TGTGCCAGCAGCCCGGAGGAAGATACGCAGTATTTT. The encoded protein is CASSPEEDTQYF.